This T cell receptor beta chain was profiled in a study of blood T cell repertoires in COVID-19. Study-level information: The United States, Italy and Spain provided the acute and convalescent COVID-19 samples. Nucleic acid was either cDNA or gDNA, and it came from T cells, B-cell-depleted T cells, or PBMCs.

CDR1 is LNHDA and CDR2 is SQIVND in the germline V gene (reference sequence). This CDR3 region has 13 residues. With 9 bases removed from V and 3 bases from J, the gap between germline ends came to 11 bases. Original methodology: Amplifying reference gene primers gave estimates of nucleated cell counts. The table came from immunoSEQ multiplex PCR; TCRdb's copy has only in-frame clones and leaves some out. V and J calls and clone size are copied from that table; D and trimming were computed from the DNA. Of roughly 100,000 clones listed, 87% are singletons. The chain carries TRBV19 and TRBJ2-2, with a possible D match to TRBD1 (6 bases). This sequence was found in a man over 45 with active COVID-19. The sequencing input was peripheral blood. The DNA of the CDR3 is TGTGCCAGAAAAAGGGGGTACACCGGGGAGCTGTTTTTT. Its protein is CARKRGYTGELFF.